Below, 23 T cell receptor beta chains from the same sample are listed, as sequenced in a study of cytomegalovirus exposure and HLA in healthy donors. PCR employed 60 Vbeta and 13 Jbeta primers. Here immunoSEQ multiplex PCR was the method, and the copy in TCRdb shows in-frame clones only, minus some. The sample shows hundreds of thousands of clones, around 88% of them seen only once. What was sequenced was PBMCs. These receptors were taken from a woman aged 18-29 years in good health and CMV-seronegative.

This sequence joins TRBV4-1 and TRBJ1-1; D ambiguous. CDR1 is MGHRA, CDR2 YSYEKL, per germline. Trimming stripped 5 bases from V and 0 bases from J, with 22 bases between. This CDR3 region has 18 residues. CDR3 sequence: CASSYSPGEGFMNTEAFF. For the CDR3, the DNA is TGCGCCAGCAGCTATTCTCCCGGAGAGGGTTTCATGAACACTGAAGCTTTCTTT.

This CDR3 is CARTTPTVSYEQYF. CDR3 coding DNA: TGTGCCAGAACCACTCCTACGGTTTCCTACGAGCAGTACTTC. This rearrangement joins TRBV5-3 to TRBJ2-7; D remains unclear. TRBV5-3 has ORF status, its function being uncertain. The length of the CDR3 is 14 residues. Trimming removed 6 bases from V and 1 base from J, with 14 bases in between.

This clone came up once. This chain uses TRBV6-5 with TRBJ1-3; no clear D gene. The CDR3 covers 15 residues. Trimming removed 5 bases at V and 2 bases at J, with 13 bases between. Germline-derived CDR1 and CDR2 are MNHEY and SVGAGI. The CDR3 spells CASSSGVRAGNTIYF. The CDR3 DNA reads as TGTGCCAGCAGTAGCGGGGTCCGGGCTGGAAACACCATATATTTT.

The chain's CDR3 is CASGSFGDRDTDTQYF. The CDR3 DNA follows: TGTGCCAGCGGGTCCTTTGGGGACAGAGACACAGATACGCAGTATTTT. This chain links TRBV7-9 with TRBJ2-3; 7 bases map to TRBD1. Germline lookup yields CDR1 SEHNR and CDR2 FQNEAQ (reference sequence). The V gene end was trimmed by 8 bases and the J gene end by 2 bases; junction bases not matched to a gene: 13. The length of the CDR3 is 16 residues. Drawing the rest from reference TRBV7-9 and TRBJ2-3, the complete variable domain is DTGVSQNPRHKITKRGQNVTFRCDPISEHNRLYWYRQTLGQGPEFLTYFQNEAQLEKSRLLSDRFSAERPKGSFSTLEIQRTEQGDSAMYLCASGSFGDRDTDTQYFGPGTRLTVL.

This chain uses TRBV7-2 with TRBJ2-5, with D perhaps matching TRBD2 (5 bases). The CDR3 runs 12 residues. Germline values: CDR1 SGHTA, CDR2 FQGNSA. V was pared by 5 bases and J by 7 bases, with 11 bases between. The CDR3 region is CASSLDSATQYF. The CDR3, as DNA: TGTGCCAGCAGCCTGGACTCGGCGACCCAGTACTTC.

The V call is TRBV5-4, the J call TRBJ2-1; 12 nucleotides match TRBD2. Germline CDR1 is SGHNT and CDR2 is YYREEE (reference sequence). The CDR3 length is 19 residues. J lost 4 bases, V lost 4 bases, and 15 bases had no gene match. This CDR3 is CASSPGGLAGFTGYNEQFF. For the CDR3, the DNA is TGTGCCAGCAGCCCCGGCGGACTAGCGGGATTCACCGGGTACAATGAGCAGTTCTTC.

The chain couples TRBV27 to TRBJ1-1; TRBD1 might be the D (6 bases). CDR3 length: 13 amino acids. With 8 bases removed from V and 6 bases from J, the gap between germline ends came to 16 bases. Germline-derived CDR1 and CDR2 are MNHEY and SMNVEV (reference sequence). The CDR3 is CASWGLPSAEAFF. The CDR3 nucleotides read TGTGCCAGCTGGGGGCTGCCTTCCGCTGAAGCTTTCTTT.

This clone was recorded once. The gene calls are TRBV6-5 and TRBJ2-7, with TRBD2 identical over 12 bases. Germline V lookup: CDR1 MNHEY, CDR2 SVGAGI. The CDR3 spans 14 residues. The CDR3 loop reads CANASGRGTYEQYF. CDR3 bases: TGTGCTAATGCTAGCGGGAGGGGAACCTACGAGCAGTACTTC.

The chain uses TRBV10-3 and TRBJ1-5; 8 nucleotides line up with TRBD1. The germline CDR1 and CDR2 sequences are ENHRY and SYGVKD. V was pared by 4 bases and J by 4 bases, with 9 bases of the junction left unmatched. This CDR3 is built from 16 residues. CDR3 bases: TGTGCCATCAGTGGGACAGGGAGGGTATGGAATCAGCCCCAGCATTTT. Protein product: CAISGTGRVWNQPQHF.

The chain couples TRBV5-4 to TRBJ2-5; 11 positions match TRBD1. Trimming cost V 4 bases and J 2 bases; bases outside gene matches: 1. The CDR3 has 14 amino acids. Per germline, CDR1 SGHNT and CDR2 YYREEE (reference sequence). CDR3 residues: CASSRDRGQETQYF. The CDR3 DNA reads as TGTGCCAGCAGCCGGGACAGGGGGCAAGAGACCCAGTACTTC.

The rearrangement links TRBV25-1 to TRBJ2-5; 7 nucleotides match TRBD2. The CDR3 extends over 17 amino acids. With V trimmed by 4 bases and J by 4 bases, 15 bases remained unmatched. The germline gives CDR1 MGHDK, CDR2 SYGVNS. As DNA, the CDR3 is TGTGCCAGCAGTGCCCTCCCGGGACTACCTTTGGGAGAGACCCAGTACTTC. It yields the protein CASSALPGLPLGETQYF. The entire variable domain, with the rest obtained from reference TRBV25-1 and TRBJ2-5, is as follows: EADIYQTPRYLVIGTGKKITLECSQTMGHDKMYWYQQDPGMELHLIHYSYGVNSTEKGDLSSESTVSRIRTEHFPLTLESARPSHTSQYLCASSALPGLPLGETQYFGPGTRLLVL.

This rearrangement joins TRBV5-4 to TRBJ2-7, with 9 bases fitting TRBD1. The CDR3 consists of 16 residues. V dropped 2 bases and J dropped 2; count of bases not matched to a gene: 8. Germline CDR1 and CDR2: SGHNT and YYREEE (reference sequence). The DNA of the CDR3 is TGTGCCAGCAGCTTATCCGACGGGACAGGGACCTACGAGCAGTACTTC. Protein: CASSLSDGTGTYEQYF. Supplemented by reference TRBV5-4 and TRBJ2-7, the full variable domain reads ETGVTQSPTHLIKTRGQQVTLRCSSQSGHNTVSWYQQALGQGPQFIFQYYREEENGRGNFPPRFSGLQFPNYSSELNVNALELDDSALYLCASSLSDGTGTYEQYFGPGTRLTVT.

V gene TRBV9 combines with J gene TRBJ2-3, with 11 bases matching TRBD2. This CDR3 region has 17 residues. V shed 0 bases and J 5 bases; nucleotides not matched to a gene: 8. Looked up from germline, CDR1 is SGDLS and CDR2 is YYNGEE. The CDR3 sequence: CASSVEGGTSGLDTQYF. CDR3 nucleotide sequence: TGTGCCAGCAGCGTAGAGGGAGGGACTAGCGGATTAGATACGCAGTATTTT.

DNA of the CDR3: TGTGCCAGTACGCACCTTGATTGGGGCAACCTAGACTTTAGCACAGATACGCAGTATTTT. Encoded protein: CASTHLDWGNLDFSTDTQYF. The rearrangement links TRBV19 to TRBJ2-3; perhaps TRBD1 as D (5 bases). This CDR3 is built from 20 residues. V lost 7 bases to trimming and J lost 0 bases, with 29 bases between them. Germline CDR1 and CDR2: LNHDA and SQIVND (reference sequence).

V is TRBV27 and J is TRBJ2-3; D gene uncertain. Trimming cost V 5 bases and J 0 bases, with 15 bases left between them. This CDR3 has 16 residues. Germline V gene data show CDR1 as MNHEY and CDR2 as SMNVEV (reference sequence). This CDR3 reads CASSPRLIPSTDTQYF. DNA for the CDR3: TGTGCCAGCAGTCCTCGACTGATCCCTAGCACAGATACGCAGTATTTT.

The chain employs TRBV15 and TRBJ2-7; D possibly corresponds to TRBD2 (6 bases). The CDR3 length is 16 residues. V was pared by 6 bases and J by 3 bases, with 21 bases between. The germline V gene encodes CDR1 LNHNV and CDR2 YYDKDF (reference sequence). The CDR3 here is CATSPGGGRPIYEQYF. DNA of the CDR3: TGTGCCACCAGTCCTGGGGGAGGCAGGCCTATCTACGAGCAGTACTTC. The full variable domain, in which reference TRBV15 and TRBJ2-7 provide the parts outside the CDR3, is DAMVIQNPRYQVTQFGKPVTLSCSQTLNHNVMYWYQQKSSQAPKLLFHYYDKDFNNEADTPDNFQSRRPNTSFCFLDIRSPGLGDTAMYLCATSPGGGRPIYEQYFGPGTRLTVT.

V usage is TRBV7-9 and J usage is TRBJ2-3, with 14 nucleotides matching TRBD2. Losses at the gene ends were 5 bases for V and 0 bases for J; bases not matched to a gene: 1. From germline, CDR1 is SEHNR and CDR2 FQNEAQ (reference sequence). This CDR3 has 16 residues. The CDR3 nucleotides read TGTGCCAGCAGCCGACTAGCGGGAGGGAGCACAGATACGCAGTATTTT. It yields the protein CASSRLAGGSTDTQYF.

The chain has TRBV6-6 and TRBJ2-5, with TRBD2 matching 10 bases. The germline V gene has CDR1 MNHNY and CDR2 SVGAGI (reference sequence). J lost 4 bases, V lost 8 bases, and 7 bases had no gene match. This CDR3 region has 14 residues. This chain's CDR3 is CASYRSGGAETQYF. CDR3 nucleotide sequence: TGTGCCAGCTACCGGAGCGGGGGGGCAGAGACCCAGTACTTC.

The chain employs TRBV2 and TRBJ2-3, with 8 nucleotides matching TRBD1. The germline CDR1 and CDR2 sequences are SNHLY and FYNNEI. The trim removed 9 bases at V and 6 bases at J, leaving 5 bases unmatched. This CDR3 comprises 12 residues. CDR3 bases: TGTGCCAGTAGGACAGGGTCGGATACGCAGTATTTT. This sequence encodes CASRTGSDTQYF.

The CDR3 region is CASSFGLAGVGEQFF. The CDR3 DNA sequence: TGTGCCAGCAGCTTTGGGCTAGCGGGTGTGGGTGAGCAGTTCTTC. The rearrangement links TRBV7-3 to TRBJ2-1; 8 nucleotides line up with TRBD2. Losses at the gene ends were 3 bases for V and 9 bases for J; bases not matched to a gene: 10. The germline CDR1 and CDR2 sequences are SGHTA and FQGTGA. The CDR3 consists of 15 residues.

This chain uses TRBV11-2 with TRBJ1-2, with a weak D call TRBD1 (6 bases). The CDR3 covers 13 residues. The V end lost 6 bases, the J end lost 5 bases, and 13 bases lay between the germline ends. CDR1 and CDR2 from the germline V gene are SGHAT and FQNNGV. For the CDR3, the DNA is TGTGCCAGCAGTACAGGGCCCACGTATGGCTACACCTTC. Translating it yields CASSTGPTYGYTF. Supplemented by reference TRBV11-2 and TRBJ1-2, the full variable domain reads EAGVAQSPRYKIIEKRQSVAFWCNPISGHATLYWYQQILGQGPKLLIQFQNNGVVDDSQLPKDRFSAERLKGVDSTLKIQPAKLEDSAVYLCASSTGPTYGYTFGSGTRLTVV.

This chain links TRBV6-1 with TRBJ1-5, with D tentatively TRBD1 (5 bases). The CDR3 length is 15 residues. The V gene lost 4 bases and the J gene lost 0 bases, with 10 bases spanning the gap. CDR1 is MNHNS and CDR2 is SASEGT in the germline V gene. CDR3 amino acids: CASSAQDNSNQPQHF. The CDR3 DNA follows: TGTGCCAGCAGTGCACAGGACAATAGCAATCAGCCCCAGCATTTT.

This chain joins TRBV6-5 and TRBJ1-2; unclear D gene. Trimming pared 2 bases from V and 1 base from J, leaving 8 bases between. Germline V gene lookup returns CDR1 MNHEY and CDR2 SVGAGI. The length of the CDR3 is 14 residues. CDR3 sequence reads: CASSYQVGNYGYTF. The CDR3 DNA reads TGTGCCAGCAGTTACCAGGTTGGTAACTATGGCTACACCTTC.